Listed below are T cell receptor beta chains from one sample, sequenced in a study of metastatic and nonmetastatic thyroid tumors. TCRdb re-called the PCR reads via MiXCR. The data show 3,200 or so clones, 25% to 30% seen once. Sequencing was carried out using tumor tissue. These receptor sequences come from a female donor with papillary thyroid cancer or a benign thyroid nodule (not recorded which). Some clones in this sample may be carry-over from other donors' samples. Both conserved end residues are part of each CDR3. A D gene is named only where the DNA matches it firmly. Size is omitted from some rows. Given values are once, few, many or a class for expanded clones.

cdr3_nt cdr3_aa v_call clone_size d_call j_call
TGTGCCAGCAGTTCCGGACAAACCTATGGCTACACCTTC CASSSGQTYGYTF TRBV28 NA NA TRBJ1-2
TGTGCCAGCAGTGAGAAGGGGGACAATGAGCAGTTCTTC CASSEKGDNEQFF TRBV12-3/TRBV12-4 once NA TRBJ2-1
TGTGCCATACGGGAGTTTTATGAGCAGTTCTTC CAIREFYEQFF TRBV30 NA NA TRBJ2-1
TGTGCCAGCAGTTTAGGGGGGTACCCCTATGGCTACACCTTC CASSLGGYPYGYTF TRBV27 large NA TRBJ1-2
TGCAGTGCAACCGGCGGGGGTGGCTACACCTTC CSATGGGGYTF TRBV20-1 medium-sized NA TRBJ1-2
TGTGCCAGCAGCTTAGGTCAGGCCTCCTCAGGTGGCTACACCTTC CASSLGQASSGGYTF TRBV7-2 large NA TRBJ1-2
TGTGCCAGCAGCTTAAGCGACGGACGGACGCGGGAGCAGTACTTC CASSLSDGRTREQYF TRBV7-2 large NA TRBJ2-7
TGCAGTGCGAAGGGACAGTCTCACTCCTCCTACGAGCAGTACTTC CSAKGQSHSSYEQYF TRBV20-1 NA TRBD1 TRBJ2-7
TGTGCCAGCAGGAGGCCACCAGGGACAGGGAGGGCCTATGGCTACACCTTC CASRRPPGTGRAYGYTF TRBV28 few TRBD1 TRBJ1-2
TGTGCCAGCAGGGCTAGTTCCTACAATGAGCAGTTCTTC CASRASSYNEQFF TRBV6-2/TRBV6-3 few NA TRBJ2-1